This T cell receptor beta chain was retrieved from a study of blood T cells in healthy people across ages. Study-level points and caveats: Unknown CMV status may confound age-related changes in expanded clones.

A sample-barcoded 5' primer and a J-beta primer mix were used in a second PCR of roughly 7 to 12 cycles. Carrying 12 random nucleotides, a template-switch adaptor labeled each individual cDNA molecule. Each CDR3 protein gets one entry after TCRdb re-called the 5' RACE reads with MiXCR. The repertoire holds about 1,500,000 distinct CDR3 sequences, 40% to 50% seen once, with approximately 7.9% in the top ten. For every donor, a draw yielded ten milliliters of peripheral blood. The authors extracted at least 5 micrograms of total RNA per sample. This clonotype was seen only a few times. Its antigen is unknown. This CDR3 has 15 residues. Germline CDR1 and CDR2: DFQATT and SNEGSKA (reference sequence).

The genes are TRBV20-1 and TRBJ2-5; 8 nucleotides align to TRBD2. The end of the DNA fits TRBJ2-7 better, so the J call may be wrong. The sample was blood. This TCR was recovered from a young woman in good health. This chain's CDR3 is CSARGGDNSGIEQYF. Here the CDR3 DNA reads TGCAGTGCTAGGGGGGGGGATAATAGCGGGATCGAGCAGTACTTC.